A single sample is the source of the 25 T cell receptor beta chains below, sequenced in a study of T cells in Graves' hyperthyroidism and ophthalmopathy. Authors of the study amplified TCR beta CDR3 regions from RNA transcripts. The primer set for the first-round RT-PCR of the TCR CDR3 was HTBI. In TCRdb, the multiplex PCR reads were re-called with MiXCR into one record per CDR3 protein. Found here are 700,000 or so distinct CDR3 sequences, approximately 14% of them singletons; the top ten hold about 12%. Material for sequencing was blood. These receptors all come from a woman between 45 and 65 years old with Graves' ophthalmopathy.

The rearrangement uses TRBV28 and TRBJ1-4; D possibly corresponds to TRBD1 (6 bases). Germline values: CDR1 MDHEN, CDR2 SYDVKM. The CDR3 has 16 amino acids. Trimming stripped 8 bases from V and 0 bases from J, with 16 bases between. CDR3 region: CASSGQLRSTNEKLFF. The DNA for the CDR3 is TGTGCCAGCTCAGGACAGCTAAGATCAACTAATGAAAAACTGTTTTTT.

The rearrangement links TRBV7-8 to TRBJ2-3; 10 nucleotides line up with TRBD2. The CDR3 loop spans 17 amino acids. The ends lost 4 bases at V and 2 bases at J; junction bases unmatched: 9. CDR1 and CDR2 from the germline V gene are SGHVS and FQNEAQ. CDR3 nucleotides: TGTGCCAGCAGCTCCAGAGCCGGGACTAGCGTCACAGATACGCAGTATTTT. Translating it yields CASSSRAGTSVTDTQYF. The full variable domain, completed using reference TRBV7-8 and TRBJ2-3, is GAGVSQSPRYKVAKRGQDVALRCDPISGHVSLFWYQQALGQGPEFLTYFQNEAQLDKSGLPSDRFFAERPEGSVSTLKIQRTQQEDSAVYLCASSSRAGTSVTDTQYFGPGTRLTVL.

At least ten counts were recorded for this clonotype. This rearrangement joins TRBV12-3 or TRBV12-4 to TRBJ1-1, with 8 nucleotides matching TRBD1. Germline trimming cut 6 bases from V and 4 bases from J; bases unmatched to any gene: 4. The CDR3 is made up of 13 amino acids. This CDR3 reads CASRTGVGTEAFF. The CDR3 bases are TGTGCCAGCAGGACAGGGGTAGGCACTGAAGCTTTCTTT.

In this sample, this clonotype turned up a few times. The rearrangement uses TRBV27 and TRBJ2-7; D possibly corresponds to TRBD1 (5 bases). The CDR3 consists of 15 residues. Germline V gene data show CDR1 as MNHEY and CDR2 as SMNVEV (reference sequence). The V gene lost 4 bases and the J gene lost 0 bases, with 13 bases spanning the gap. The CDR3 nucleotides read TGTGCCAGCAGTTCCTGGACACCAAGCTCCTACGAGCAGTACTTC. Encoded protein: CASSSWTPSSYEQYF.

This clonotype was seen more than once but under ten times. The chain couples TRBV28 to TRBJ1-5, with 7 positions matching TRBD1. The CDR3 has 14 residues. Trimming took 6 bases from V and 4 from J; bases not matched to a gene: 6. Germline loops: CDR1 MDHEN, CDR2 SYDVKM. For the CDR3, the DNA is TGTGCCAGCAGCCTCCGGGACAGAAATCAGCCCCAGCATTTT. It yields the protein CASSLRDRNQPQHF.

V gene TRBV30 combines with J gene TRBJ2-1; 14 bases fit TRBD2. This CDR3 region has 16 residues. The ends lost 0 bases at V and 10 bases at J; junction bases unmatched: 8. CDR1 is GTSNPN, CDR2 SVGIG, per germline (reference sequence). The CDR3 nucleotides read TGTGCCTGGAGTGTAGGGACTAGCGGGAGACAAATCGAGCAGTTCTTC. Its translation is CAWSVGTSGRQIEQFF.

This clonotype appeared many times. V and J are TRBV18 and TRBJ1-6; 7 bases align to TRBD1. Per germline, CDR1 KGHSH and CDR2 LQKENI. The CDR3 totals 15 residues. The V gene end was trimmed by 0 bases and the J gene end by 6 bases; junction bases not matched to a gene: 2. The CDR3: CASSPPTGINSPLHF. The CDR3 DNA is TGTGCCAGCTCACCACCGACAGGGATTAATTCACCCCTCCACTTT.

This clonotype was picked up many times. This sequence joins TRBV12-3 or TRBV12-4 and TRBJ2-7, with TRBD2 as a possible D gene (5 bases). This CDR3 spans 13 amino acids. The V and J ends lost 5 bases and 9 bases respectively, with 17 bases between them. The CDR3 reads CASSPSLRVVQYF. In DNA form, the CDR3 reads TGTGCCAGCAGTCCTAGCTTGAGAGTAGTGCAGTACTTC.

There are many counts of this clonotype. The chain employs TRBV27 and TRBJ2-1; 7 bases are a match to TRBD2. Germline V lookup: CDR1 MNHEY, CDR2 SMNVEV (reference sequence). This CDR3 comprises 16 residues. The V segment lost 2 bases and the J segment 7 bases; nucleotides outside the gene matches: 11. CDR3 in DNA: TGTGCCAGCAGTTTAAATAGCGGGCCCACCTCTAATGAGCAGTTCTTC. Its protein product is CASSLNSGPTSNEQFF.

The V call is TRBV7-3, the J call TRBJ2-1; 8 bases are a match to TRBD1. In germline, CDR1 is SGHTA, CDR2 FQGTGA. V trimming: 2 bases; J trimming: 11 bases; junction bases outside the gene matches: 14. The length of the CDR3 is 16 residues. The CDR3 DNA sequence: TGTGCCAGCAGCTTAGTCGTGACAGGGGACTTTAAGAAGCAGTTCTTC. Translating gives CASSLVVTGDFKKQFF.

This clonotype was detected many times. The V and J genes are TRBV3-1 and TRBJ2-1, with 9 bases that match TRBD1. The J segment lost 3 bases and the V segment lost 4 bases, leaving 7 bases of the junction unmatched. CDR1 and CDR2 (germline): LGHDT, YNNKEL (reference sequence). The CDR3 has 16 amino acids. The CDR3 is CASSREGQGGYNEQFF. CDR3 sequence (DNA): TGTGCCAGCAGCCGCGAGGGACAGGGAGGCTACAATGAGCAGTTCTTC.

Note on this clonotype: A single base separates this from a much larger clone, so it may be a read error. This chain links TRBV12-3 or TRBV12-4 with TRBJ2-3; 10 bases agree with TRBD2. CDR3 length: 16 amino acids. CDR3 bases: TGTGCCGGCAGTTTAGCTCCCGGACTAGCGGCAGATACGCAGTATTTT. Its protein is CAGSLAPGLAADTQYF.

This clonotype was seen ten or more times. CDR3 residues: CSGGTSGTYNEQFF. In DNA, the CDR3 is TGCAGTGGGGGGACTAGCGGGACCTACAATGAGCAGTTCTTC. The chain uses TRBV20-1 and TRBJ2-1; TRBD2 agrees at 13 bases. Germline V gene lookup returns CDR1 DFQATT and CDR2 SNEGSKA (reference sequence). Trimming cost V 7 bases and J 2 bases; bases outside gene matches: 2. CDR3 length equals 14 residues.

This clonotype was counted a few times. The chain joins TRBV24-1 to TRBJ1-2; D call uncertain. The length of the CDR3 is 11 residues. The germline gives CDR1 KGHDR, CDR2 SFDVKD. V shed 10 bases and J shed 8 bases, with 13 bases lying between them. CDR3 DNA sequence: TGTGCCACATCAGGTGGCGGGGGCTACACCTTC. It codes for CATSGGGGYTF.

The CDR3: CASSPRQGAHEQFF. In nucleotides, the CDR3 is TGTGCCAGCTCACCACGACAGGGGGCCCATGAGCAGTTCTTC. The chain combines TRBV18 with TRBJ2-1; 10 nucleotides align to TRBD1. CDR1 and CDR2 (germline): KGHSH, LQKENI. J lost 8 bases, V lost 1 base, and 2 bases had no gene match. The CDR3 has 14 amino acids.

This chain joins TRBV12-3 or TRBV12-4 and TRBJ2-1; D is ambiguous. The V and J ends lost 7 bases and 0 bases respectively, with 13 bases between them. CDR3 size: 15 residues. The CDR3 DNA reads as TGTGCCAGCACCAACCCGGGCCGCTCCTACAATGAGCAGTTCTTC. This gives the protein CASTNPGRSYNEQFF.

This clonotype was found a few times. The chain carries TRBV19 and TRBJ2-2, with a tentative D call TRBD1 (5 bases). Germline V CDR1 and CDR2: LNHDA, SQIVND (reference sequence). With 8 bases removed from V and 1 base from J, the gap between germline ends came to 11 bases. This CDR3 comprises 14 residues. CDR3 sequence: CASWGRVNTGELFF. The CDR3 coding sequence is TGTGCCAGTTGGGGCAGGGTGAACACCGGGGAGCTGTTTTTT. Full variable domain (missing parts from reference TRBV19 and TRBJ2-2): DGGITQSPKYLFRKEGQNVTLSCEQNLNHDAMYWYRQDPGQGLRLIYYSQIVNDFQKGDIAEGYSVSREKKESFPLTVTSAQKNPTAFYLCASWGRVNTGELFFGEGSRLTVL.

This clonotype was picked up a small number of times. CDR3 amino acids: CASSHGAGGAYEQYF. In DNA, the CDR3 is TGTGCCAGCAGCCACGGAGCGGGAGGAGCCTACGAGCAGTACTTC. The chain has TRBV3-1 and TRBJ2-7, with 9 bases that match TRBD2. Per the germline V gene, CDR1 is LGHDT and CDR2 is YNNKEL (reference sequence). The CDR3 extends over 15 amino acids. V dropped 3 bases and J dropped 2; count of bases not matched to a gene: 5.

This clonotype was detected ten times or more. This sequence joins TRBV7-9 and TRBJ2-3; 12 bases line up with TRBD2. The CDR3 loop spans 16 amino acids. CDR1 is SEHNR, CDR2 FQNEAQ, per germline (reference sequence). V was clipped by 4 bases and J by 6 bases; unmatched bases: 8. The CDR3 here is CASSYGLAGSLDTQYF. The CDR3 DNA is TGTGCCAGCAGCTATGGACTAGCGGGAAGTCTGGATACGCAGTATTTT.

This clonotype was observed a single time. The chain combines TRBV28 with TRBJ1-4; no firm D call. Germline V gives CDR1 MDHEN, CDR2 SYDVKM. The CDR3 runs 14 residues. Trimming cost V 4 bases and J 8 bases, with 14 bases left between them. CDR3 region: CASSSGEGREKLFF. The CDR3, as DNA: TGTGCCAGCAGTTCCGGAGAGGGCCGGGAAAAACTGTTTTTT.

V gene TRBV2 combines with J gene TRBJ1-5; possible D gene TRBD1, 5 bases. The V end was cut by 8 bases, the J end by 4 bases, with 18 bases between. In germline, CDR1 is SNHLY, CDR2 FYNNEI. There are 15 residues in the CDR3. The CDR3 nucleotides read TGTGCCAGCGCCCATTCCGGGACCGGTAATCAGCCCCAGCATTTT. Protein sequence: CASAHSGTGNQPQHF.

This clonotype was recorded many times. The chain has TRBV4-3 and TRBJ2-7; D is unclear. The CDR3 runs 14 residues. Germline CDR1 LGHNA, CDR2 YSLEER. V dropped 0 bases and J dropped 4 bases, with 10 bases sitting between them. CDR3 nucleotides: TGCGCCAGCAGCCAAGATAAGTGGGATTACGAGCAGTACTTC. It yields the protein CASSQDKWDYEQYF.

This clonotype was recorded many times. This chain connects TRBV28 to TRBJ2-3; D is possibly TRBD2 (6 bases). The CDR3 extends over 14 amino acids. From germline, CDR1 is MDHEN and CDR2 SYDVKM. The V and J ends lost 3 bases and 5 bases respectively, with 12 bases between them. The CDR3 DNA reads TGTGCCAGCAGTTTCAACGAAGCGGGAGATACGCAGTATTTT. Protein product: CASSFNEAGDTQYF.

This clonotype has at least ten counts. The V gene is TRBV10-3, the J gene TRBJ2-7, with D uncertain. The V end was cut by 3 bases, the J end by 4 bases, with 13 bases between. Looked up from germline, CDR1 is ENHRY and CDR2 is SYGVKD. The CDR3 sequence is 14 residues long. CDR3 sequence (DNA): TGTGCCATCAGTGAATCAACCAATACTTACGAGCAGTACTTC. Amino acid sequence: CAISESTNTYEQYF.

This clonotype was detected ten times or more. The CDR3 nucleotides are TGTGCCAGCAGTTTATTAGGACTAGCGGGAGGTAGGACCGGGGAGCTGTTTTTT. Translating it yields CASSLLGLAGGRTGELFF. The rearrangement joins TRBV27 to TRBJ2-2; 14 nucleotides agree with TRBD2. Germline CDR1 is MNHEY and CDR2 is SMNVEV (reference sequence). This CDR3 has 18 amino acids. With V trimmed by 1 base and J by 5 bases, 6 bases remained unmatched.